These T cell receptor beta chains were read from a single sample in a study of cytomegalovirus exposure and HLA in healthy donors. Sequencing was performed with immunoSEQ multiplex PCR; in TCRdb, only in-frame clones are kept and a portion is missing. Among 150,000 or so clones listed, around 68% were seen once. The material sequenced was PBMCs. The source is a man under 40 in good health and CMV-seronegative. Both conserved end residues are part of each CDR3. D genes are given only for firm matches. Rows give clone size only sometimes, using once, few, many, or a class for an expanded clone.

V: TRBV27; size: .; D: .; J: TRBJ2-2; CDR3: CATQLNLEASTGELFF; DNA: TGTGCCACCCAGCTGAACCTTGAGGCTAGCACCGGGGAGCTGTTTTTT
V: TRBV6-1; size: few; D: .; J: TRBJ1-5; CDR3: CASSANREQPQHF; DNA: TGTGCCAGCAGTGCTAACAGGGAACAGCCCCAGCATTTT
V: TRBV28; size: .; D: .; J: TRBJ1-1; CDR3: CASSPFSNTEAFF; DNA: TGTGCCAGCAGTCCGTTTTCGAACACTGAAGCTTTCTTT
V: TRBV27; size: .; D: TRBD1; J: TRBJ1-4; CDR3: CASSNRGTNEKLFF; DNA: TGTGCCAGCAGCAACAGGGGGACTAATGAAAAACTGTTTTTT
V: TRBV2; size: once; D: .; J: TRBJ1-1; CDR3: CASSAGRGTEAFF; DNA: TGTGCCAGCAGTGCCGGCCGGGGGACTGAAGCTTTCTTT
V: TRBV5-4; size: .; D: .; J: TRBJ1-6; CDR3: CASSLGAGGSYNSPLNF; DNA: TGTGCCAGCAGCTTGGGTGCAGGAGGCTCCTATAATTCACCCCTCAACTTT
V: TRBV6-5; size: .; D: .; J: TRBJ1-6; CDR3: CASSYSGSSYNSPLHF; DNA: TGTGCCAGCAGTTACTCAGGGAGCTCCTATAATTCACCCCTCCACTTT
V: TRBV28; size: .; D: .; J: TRBJ1-1; CDR3: CASSLPSSRRYDTEAFF; DNA: TGTGCCAGCAGTTTACCCTCCTCTCGCAGGTATGACACTGAAGCTTTCTTT
V: TRBV5-1; size: .; D: .; J: TRBJ2-7; CDR3: CASSLARGPTTYEQYF; DNA: TGCGCCAGCAGCTTGGCCAGGGGCCCAACGACCTACGAGCAGTACTTC
V: TRBV28; size: .; D: .; J: TRBJ1-3; CDR3: CASSIQGYSGNTIYF; DNA: TGTGCCAGCAGCATACAGGGTTACTCTGGAAACACCATATATTTT
V: TRBV4-2; size: .; D: TRBD1; J: TRBJ2-6; CDR3: CASSQGDSSGANVLTF; DNA: TGTGCCAGCAGCCAAGGGGACAGCTCTGGGGCCAACGTCCTGACTTTC
V: TRBV5-1; size: once; D: .; J: TRBJ2-7; CDR3: CASSLGGGGYEQYF; DNA: TGCGCCAGCAGCTTGGGAGGGGGTGGCTACGAGCAGTACTTC
V: TRBV30; size: .; D: .; J: TRBJ2-7; CDR3: CAWNRDYEQYF; DNA: TGTGCCTGGAACAGGGACTACGAGCAGTACTTC
V: TRBV18; size: .; D: TRBD1; J: TRBJ1-1; CDR3: CASSFRDSLMNTEAFF; DNA: TGTGCCAGCTCATTTCGGGACAGCCTCATGAACACTGAAGCTTTCTTT
V: TRBV7-9; size: .; D: TRBD2; J: TRBJ2-1; CDR3: CASSLVKRGDNEQFF; DNA: TGTGCCAGCAGCTTAGTCAAGCGGGGGGACAATGAGCAGTTCTTC
V: TRBV7-2; size: .; D: .; J: TRBJ1-3; CDR3: CASSPGDSGNTIYF; DNA: TGTGCCAGCAGCCCAGGCGACTCTGGAAACACCATATATTTT
V: TRBV29-1; size: .; D: .; J: TRBJ1-1; CDR3: CSAQGTEAFF; DNA: TGCAGCGCACAGGGCACTGAAGCTTTCTTT
V: TRBV15; size: .; D: .; J: TRBJ1-2; CDR3: CATSRGSVAGGYGYTF; DNA: TGTGCCACCAGCAGAGGATCCGTGGCCGGCGGTTATGGCTACACCTTC
V: TRBV4-3; size: .; D: .; J: TRBJ2-7; CDR3: CASSQLPGQDYEQYF; DNA: TGCGCCAGCAGCCAACTACCCGGACAAGACTACGAGCAGTACTTC
V: TRBV5-1; size: .; D: .; J: TRBJ2-5; CDR3: CASSLGRQETQYF; DNA: TGCGCCAGCAGCTTGGGGCGGCAAGAGACCCAGTACTTC
V: TRBV7-9; size: .; D: .; J: TRBJ1-4; CDR3: CASSQDGSGVTNEKLFF; DNA: TGTGCCAGCAGCCAGGACGGATCGGGGGTGACTAATGAAAAACTGTTTTTT
V: TRBV2; size: .; D: .; J: TRBJ1-2; CDR3: CASSERGAYGYTF; DNA: TGTGCCAGCAGTGAGCGGGGAGCGTATGGCTACACCTTC
V: TRBV6-1; size: .; D: TRBD2; J: TRBJ2-3; CDR3: CASSVSGTSGGDTQYF; DNA: TGTGCCAGCAGTGTTTCAGGGACTAGCGGGGGAGATACGCAGTATTTT
V: TRBV28; size: once; D: TRBD1; J: TRBJ2-1; CDR3: CASSPRTGMGEQFF; DNA: TGTGCCAGCAGTCCCCGGACAGGCATGGGTGAGCAGTTCTTC
V: TRBV28; size: .; D: .; J: TRBJ2-7; CDR3: CASSFPDPGVGSYEQYF; DNA: TGTGCCAGCAGTTTCCCTGACCCCGGAGTGGGTAGCTACGAGCAGTACTTC